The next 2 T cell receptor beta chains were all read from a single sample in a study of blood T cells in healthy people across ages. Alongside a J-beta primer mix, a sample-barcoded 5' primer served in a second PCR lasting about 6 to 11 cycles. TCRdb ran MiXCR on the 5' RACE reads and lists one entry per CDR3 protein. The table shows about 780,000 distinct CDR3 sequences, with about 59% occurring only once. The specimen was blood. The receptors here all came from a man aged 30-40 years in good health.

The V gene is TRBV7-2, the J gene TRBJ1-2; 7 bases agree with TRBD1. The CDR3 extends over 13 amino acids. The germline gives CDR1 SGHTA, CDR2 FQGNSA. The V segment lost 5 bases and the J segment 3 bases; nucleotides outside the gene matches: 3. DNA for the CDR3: TGTGCCAGCAGCATGCAGGGGGACTATGGCTACACCTTC. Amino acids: CASSMQGDYGYTF.

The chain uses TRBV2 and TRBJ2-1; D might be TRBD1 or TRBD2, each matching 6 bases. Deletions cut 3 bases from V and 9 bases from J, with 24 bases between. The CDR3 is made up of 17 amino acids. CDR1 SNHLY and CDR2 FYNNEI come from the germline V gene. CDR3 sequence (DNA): TGTGCCAGCAGTGAGTTCCGGGGGCCAGGGGAATCAGTTGAGCAGTTCTTC. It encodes CASSEFRGPGESVEQFF. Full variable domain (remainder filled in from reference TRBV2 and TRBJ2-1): EPEVTQTPSHQVTQMGQEVILRCVPISNHLYFYWYRQILGQKVEFLVSFYNNEISEKSEIFDDQFSVERPDGSNFTLKIRSTKLEDSAMYFCASSEFRGPGESVEQFFGPGTRLTVL.